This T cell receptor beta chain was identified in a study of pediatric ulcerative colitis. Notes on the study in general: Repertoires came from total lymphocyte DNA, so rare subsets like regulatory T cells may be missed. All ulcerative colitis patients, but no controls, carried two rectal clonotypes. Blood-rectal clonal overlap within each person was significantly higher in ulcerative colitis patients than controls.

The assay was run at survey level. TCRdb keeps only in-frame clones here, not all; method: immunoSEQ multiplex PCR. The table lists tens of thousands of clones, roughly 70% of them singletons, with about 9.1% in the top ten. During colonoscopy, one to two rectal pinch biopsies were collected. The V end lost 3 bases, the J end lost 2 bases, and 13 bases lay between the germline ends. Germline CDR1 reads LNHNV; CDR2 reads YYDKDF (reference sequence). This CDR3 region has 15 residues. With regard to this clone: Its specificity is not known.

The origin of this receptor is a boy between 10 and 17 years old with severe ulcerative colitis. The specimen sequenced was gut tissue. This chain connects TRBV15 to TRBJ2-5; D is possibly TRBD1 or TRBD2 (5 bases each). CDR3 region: CATSRRGGVQETQYF. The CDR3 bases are TGTGCCACCAGCAGGCGTGGGGGAGTTCAAGAGACCCAGTACTTC.